This entry describes one T cell receptor beta chain. Germline V gene data show CDR1 as MNHEY and CDR2 as SVGAGI. Trimming stripped 5 bases from V and 11 bases from J, with 12 bases between. The CDR3 has 11 amino acids. These data originate in a study of blood T cell repertoires in COVID-19. Study in general: Both acute and convalescent COVID-19 samples were obtained from the United States, Italy and Spain. T cells, B-cell-depleted T cells, or PBMCs provided the cDNA or gDNA that served as material.

In the original processing: Estimation of nucleated cell counts was performed using reference gene primer amplification. Here immunoSEQ multiplex PCR was the method, and the copy in TCRdb shows in-frame clones only, minus some. The DNA was the basis for D and trimming; V, J and clone size are from that table. This sample has tens of thousands of clones; around four fifths occur once, and the top ten carry around a quarter. The chain links TRBV6-5 to TRBJ1-1; D may be TRBD1 (5 bases). Input material: peripheral blood. This receptor was identified in a human donor in a cohort sampled during active COVID-19. CDR3 loop: CASSTGGDAFF. The DNA of the CDR3 is TGTGCCAGCAGTACCGGGGGGGATGCTTTCTTT.